This is a list of T cell receptor beta chains from one sample in a study of PD-1 blockade in classical Hodgkin lymphoma. TCRdb's table, derived via immunoSEQ multiplex PCR, lists solely in-frame clones and lacks some. The table lists around 6,000 clones, roughly 53% of them singletons. The specimen was CD8+ T cells from blood, collected at baseline. These receptors were obtained from a human donor with classical Hodgkin lymphoma. Both conserved end residues are part of each CDR3. A D gene is named only where the DNA matches it firmly. Where a row states a size, it is once, few, many or the class of an expanded clone; other rows omit it.

clone_size: few
v_call: TRBV29-1
d_call: -
j_call: TRBJ1-2
cdr3_nt: TGCAGCGTTGAAAACGGGTCGGGGTATGGCTACACCTTC
cdr3_aa: CSVENGSGYGYTF

clone_size: once
v_call: TRBV30
d_call: -
j_call: TRBJ1-1
cdr3_nt: TGTGCCTCCAGCCCGGGGCACACTGAAGCTTTCTTT
cdr3_aa: CASSPGHTEAFF

clone_size: -
v_call: TRBV10-3
d_call: TRBD2
j_call: TRBJ2-7
cdr3_nt: TGTGCCATCAGTGAGTCATCAGGACTAGCTTACGAGCAGTACTTC
cdr3_aa: CAISESSGLAYEQYF

clone_size: once
v_call: TRBV18
d_call: -
j_call: TRBJ2-1
cdr3_nt: TGTGCCAGCTCACCACCTGAAGACTATGAGCAGTTCTTC
cdr3_aa: CASSPPEDYEQFF

clone_size: -
v_call: TRBV4-2
d_call: TRBD2
j_call: TRBJ2-1
cdr3_nt: TGTGCCAGCAGCGCGTTAGCGGGAGACGGCAATGAGCAGTTCTTC
cdr3_aa: CASSALAGDGNEQFF

clone_size: -
v_call: TRBV11-2
d_call: TRBD1
j_call: TRBJ1-1
cdr3_nt: TGTGCCAGCAGCTTAGGGACAGGGATTGAAGCTTTCTTT
cdr3_aa: CASSLGTGIEAFF

clone_size: few
v_call: TRBV5-5
d_call: TRBD2
j_call: TRBJ2-1
cdr3_nt: TGTGCCAGCAGCGCGTTAGCGGGAGACGGCAATGAGCAGTTCTTC
cdr3_aa: CASSALAGDGNEQFF

clone_size: -
v_call: TRBV4-1
d_call: -
j_call: TRBJ2-7
cdr3_nt: TGCGCCAGCAGCATGGGTGGCCCGGTAGGCTACGAGCAGTACTTC
cdr3_aa: CASSMGGPVGYEQYF

clone_size: -
v_call: TRBV7-8
d_call: TRBD1
j_call: TRBJ2-7
cdr3_nt: TGTGCCAGCAGCGCGACGGGACAGCCCTACGAGCAGTACTTC
cdr3_aa: CASSATGQPYEQYF

clone_size: -
v_call: TRBV15
d_call: -
j_call: TRBJ1-1
cdr3_nt: TGTGCCACCAGCAAATCCCGGGCGGGGACCGCTGAAGCTTTCTTT
cdr3_aa: CATSKSRAGTAEAFF

clone_size: -
v_call: TRBV5-5
d_call: -
j_call: TRBJ1-1
cdr3_nt: TGTGCCAGCAGCTTGATCTTATATGGTACTGAAGCTTTCTTT
cdr3_aa: CASSLILYGTEAFF

clone_size: once
v_call: TRBV2
d_call: -
j_call: TRBJ1-2
cdr3_nt: TGTGCCAGCAGCAGGACGGGGGATCGTCGGTATGGCTACACCTTC
cdr3_aa: CASSRTGDRRYGYTF

clone_size: -
v_call: TRBV29-1
d_call: TRBD2
j_call: TRBJ2-5
cdr3_nt: TGCAGCGTTGATAGGGGAGGGGAGACCCAGTACTTC
cdr3_aa: CSVDRGGETQYF

clone_size: once
v_call: TRBV29-1
d_call: TRBD2
j_call: TRBJ2-7
cdr3_nt: TGCAGCGTTGAAGGGACTAGCGGGAGAGACGAGCAGTACTTC
cdr3_aa: CSVEGTSGRDEQYF

clone_size: -
v_call: TRBV2
d_call: TRBD1
j_call: TRBJ2-7
cdr3_nt: TGTGCCAGCAGACAGGGGACGTGGGAGCAGTACTTC
cdr3_aa: CASRQGTWEQYF

clone_size: few
v_call: TRBV19
d_call: -
j_call: TRBJ2-7
cdr3_nt: TGTGCCAGTAGTATCGCGGCAGCCTCCTACGAGCAGTACTTC
cdr3_aa: CASSIAAASYEQYF

clone_size: few
v_call: TRBV6-5
d_call: -
j_call: TRBJ1-5
cdr3_nt: TGTGCCAGCAGTGAGGACATGAGCAATCAGCCCCAGCATTTT
cdr3_aa: CASSEDMSNQPQHF

clone_size: -
v_call: TRBV2
d_call: TRBD1
j_call: TRBJ2-7
cdr3_nt: TGTGCCAGCAGACAGGGACAGGGGGTAATCTACGAGCAGTACTTC
cdr3_aa: CASRQGQGVIYEQYF

clone_size: -
v_call: TRBV7-3
d_call: TRBD1
j_call: TRBJ2-1
cdr3_nt: TGTGCCAGCAGCCTCACAGGGGGGACTTTGAATGAGCAGTTCTTC
cdr3_aa: CASSLTGGTLNEQFF

clone_size: -
v_call: TRBV7-9
d_call: -
j_call: TRBJ2-1
cdr3_nt: TGTGCCAGCAGACATAGGGGTCCCAATGAGCAGTTCTTC
cdr3_aa: CASRHRGPNEQFF

clone_size: -
v_call: TRBV6-6
d_call: TRBD1
j_call: TRBJ1-5
cdr3_nt: TGTGCCAGCAGCTATGCCGGGACAGGGGGGCAGCCCCAGCATTTT
cdr3_aa: CASSYAGTGGQPQHF

clone_size: -
v_call: TRBV5-6
d_call: TRBD2
j_call: TRBJ2-5
cdr3_nt: TGTGCCAGCAGCGCTGGACTAGCGGGAGCATGGGAGACCCAGTACTTC
cdr3_aa: CASSAGLAGAWETQYF

clone_size: few
v_call: TRBV11-2
d_call: -
j_call: TRBJ2-7
cdr3_nt: TGTGCCAGCAGCTTTGGGACTTCCTACGAGCAGTACTTC
cdr3_aa: CASSFGTSYEQYF

clone_size: -
v_call: TRBV28
d_call: TRBD1
j_call: TRBJ2-6
cdr3_nt: TGTGCCAGCAGTCCTCCCGGGACAGGGACCTCTGGGGCCAACGTCCTGACTTTC
cdr3_aa: CASSPPGTGTSGANVLTF

clone_size: -
v_call: TRBV7-6
d_call: -
j_call: TRBJ2-2
cdr3_nt: TGTGCCAGCAGCTTACAATCCGTAGCGATCGGGGAGCTGTTTTTT
cdr3_aa: CASSLQSVAIGELFF

clone_size: few
v_call: TRBV6-5
d_call: -
j_call: TRBJ1-1
cdr3_nt: TGTGCCAGCAGTTACAAGGCAGGGGAAGCTTTCTTT
cdr3_aa: CASSYKAGEAFF

clone_size: medium-sized
v_call: TRBV28
d_call: -
j_call: TRBJ1-1
cdr3_nt: TGTGCCAGCAGTCCAGGGTATGGAACTGAAGCTTTCTTT
cdr3_aa: CASSPGYGTEAFF

clone_size: few
v_call: TRBV7-9
d_call: TRBD2
j_call: TRBJ2-1
cdr3_nt: TGTGCCAGCAGCTGGGGACTAGCGGGCCTGAGCTCCTACAATGAGCAGTTCTTC
cdr3_aa: CASSWGLAGLSSYNEQFF

clone_size: few
v_call: TRBV11-2
d_call: -
j_call: TRBJ2-7
cdr3_nt: TGTGCCAGCAGCACAATGGGGAACCACGAGCAGTACTTC
cdr3_aa: CASSTMGNHEQYF

clone_size: -
v_call: TRBV29-1
d_call: TRBD2
j_call: TRBJ2-1
cdr3_nt: TGCAGCGTTCGGACTAGCGGTTACAATGAGCAGTTCTTC
cdr3_aa: CSVRTSGYNEQFF

clone_size: -
v_call: TRBV7-9
d_call: -
j_call: TRBJ2-2
cdr3_nt: TGTGCCAGCGGAAACTCAGAGAACACCGGGGAGCTGTTTTTT
cdr3_aa: CASGNSENTGELFF

clone_size: few
v_call: TRBV27
d_call: -
j_call: TRBJ2-5
cdr3_nt: TGTGCCAGCAGTCCGGTGGGGCAGCTACAAGAGACCCAGTACTTC
cdr3_aa: CASSPVGQLQETQYF

clone_size: -
v_call: TRBV10-2
d_call: -
j_call: TRBJ2-1
cdr3_nt: TGCGCCACTCGGGAAGGTTCCGTAGGCTATGAGCAGTTCTTC
cdr3_aa: CATREGSVGYEQFF

clone_size: medium-sized
v_call: TRBV7-2
d_call: TRBD1
j_call: TRBJ2-7
cdr3_nt: TGTGCCAGCAGCTTAGGTGGGACAGCCTCCTACGAGCAGTACTTC
cdr3_aa: CASSLGGTASYEQYF

clone_size: few
v_call: TRBV7-8
d_call: TRBD2
j_call: TRBJ2-5
cdr3_nt: TGTGCCAGCAGCTTAGACCGAGCGGGAGGGCGAGAGACCCAGTACTTC
cdr3_aa: CASSLDRAGGRETQYF